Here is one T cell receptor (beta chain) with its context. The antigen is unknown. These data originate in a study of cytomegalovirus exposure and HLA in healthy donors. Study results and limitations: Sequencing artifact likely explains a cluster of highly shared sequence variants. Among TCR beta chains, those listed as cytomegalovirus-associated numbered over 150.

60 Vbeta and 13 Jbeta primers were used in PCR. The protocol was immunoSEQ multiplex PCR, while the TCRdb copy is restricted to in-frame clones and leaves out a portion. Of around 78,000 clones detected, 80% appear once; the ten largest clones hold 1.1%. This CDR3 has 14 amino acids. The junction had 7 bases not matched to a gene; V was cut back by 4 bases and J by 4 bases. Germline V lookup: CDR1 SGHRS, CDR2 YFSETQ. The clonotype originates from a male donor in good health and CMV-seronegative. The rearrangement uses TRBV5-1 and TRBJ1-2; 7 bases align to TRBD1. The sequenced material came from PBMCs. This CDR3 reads CASSIRGRGYGYTF. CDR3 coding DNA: TGCGCCAGCAGCATAAGGGGGCGAGGCTATGGCTACACCTTC. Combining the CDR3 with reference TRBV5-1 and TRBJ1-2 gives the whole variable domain KAGVTQTPRYLIKTRGQQVTLSCSPISGHRSVSWYQQTPGQGLQFLFEYFSETQRNKGNFPGRFSGRQFSNSRSEMNVSTLELGDSALYLCASSIRGRGYGYTFGSGTRLTVV.